This T cell receptor (beta chain) was found in a study of blood T cell repertoires in COVID-19. Seattle participants joined during active infection and were tracked over time. The data were produced by immunoSEQ multiplex PCR, yet TCRdb's version contains in-frame clones alone and is incomplete. The sample lists approximately 280,000 clones; around 85% were seen once. Sequenced: peripheral blood. This receptor was taken from a human donor with COVID-19, enrolled during active disease. The donor label of this sample is uncertain.

The CDR3 region has the DNA TGTGCCAGCAGCCCGCCAGGGGGGCTCGGCTATGGCTACACCTTC. Translating gives CASSPPGGLGYGYTF. The chain joins TRBV28 to TRBJ1-2; 7 nucleotides match TRBD1. Germline V gene lookup returns CDR1 MDHEN and CDR2 SYDVKM. There are 15 residues in the CDR3. V lost 6 bases and J lost 4; bases outside the gene matches: 11.